What follows are 7 T cell receptor beta chains derived from one specimen sequenced in a study of blood T cell repertoires in COVID-19. TCRdb keeps only in-frame clones here, not all; method: immunoSEQ multiplex PCR. The sample has around 130,000 clones; 65% to 85% are singletons. Input material: peripheral blood. The receptors shown here come from a woman aged 80 or over with acute or convalescent COVID-19.

V gene TRBV4-3 combines with J gene TRBJ2-3; TRBD2 matches at 8 bases. CDR1 and CDR2 from the germline V gene are LGHNA and YSLEER. The V gene end was trimmed by 0 bases and the J gene end by 1 base; junction bases not matched to a gene: 3. CDR3 length: 16 amino acids. The CDR3 reads CASSQDPGLGTDTQYF. Written as DNA, the CDR3 is TGCGCCAGCAGCCAAGATCCGGGACTAGGCACAGATACGCAGTATTTT.

The rearrangement joins TRBV6-2 or TRBV6-3 to TRBJ1-5, with D possibly matching TRBD1 (6 bases). Trimming cost V 2 bases and J 2 bases, with 10 bases left between them. The CDR3 is made up of 15 amino acids. Germline V gene data show CDR1 as MNHEY and CDR2 as SVGEGT. The CDR3 reads CASSYPGGRNQPQHF. The CDR3 region has the DNA TGTGCCAGCAGTTACCCCGGGGGGCGCAATCAGCCCCAGCATTTT.

This clone has just one count. This chain links TRBV5-5 with TRBJ2-7, with 12 bases aligning to TRBD1. Looked up from germline, CDR1 is SGHKS and CDR2 is YYEKEE (reference sequence). The CDR3 length is 17 residues. The V segment lost 4 bases and the J segment 2 bases; nucleotides outside the gene matches: 10. Written as DNA, the CDR3 is TGTGCCAGCAGCGGGGGACAGGGGGCTGTCCGTCCCTACGAGCAGTACTTC. This sequence encodes CASSGGQGAVRPYEQYF.

The gene calls are TRBV6-6 and TRBJ2-7; 11 positions match TRBD1. Germline trimming cut 5 bases from V and 4 bases from J; bases unmatched to any gene: 13. From germline, CDR1 is MNHNY and CDR2 SVGAGI (reference sequence). CDR3 length: 17 amino acids. The CDR3 is CASSPRTGGFLDYEQYF. The CDR3 DNA sequence: TGTGCCAGCAGTCCCCGGACAGGGGGCTTTTTGGATTACGAGCAGTACTTC.

The chain combines TRBV12-5 with TRBJ1-1, with 9 bases fitting TRBD1. CDR3 length equals 13 residues. Unmatched junction bases numbered 1, after V lost 1 base and J lost 7 bases. Germline V gene sequence: CDR1 LGHNT, CDR2 FRNRAP. The CDR3 here is CASGLGQGGEAFF. CDR3 nucleotide sequence: TGTGCTAGTGGTTTGGGACAGGGGGGTGAAGCTTTCTTT.

The chain joins TRBV6-2 or TRBV6-3 to TRBJ2-1, with TRBD1 matching over 7 bases. Per the germline V gene, CDR1 is MNHEY and CDR2 is SVGEGT. CDR3 size: 16 residues. V gave up 5 bases and J gave up 0 bases; unmatched junction bases: 7. CDR3 amino acids: CASSRRQGGSYNEQFF. The CDR3 nucleotides read TGTGCCAGCAGTAGAAGACAGGGCGGCTCCTACAATGAGCAGTTCTTC.

V usage is TRBV14 and J usage is TRBJ1-1; 8 bases agree with TRBD1. The CDR3 covers 13 residues. V lost 1 base and J lost 9; bases outside the gene matches: 4. Germline V gene lookup returns CDR1 SGHDN and CDR2 FVKESK. The CDR3 region has the DNA TGTGCCAGCAGCCAAGGACAGGGGCGTAAAGCTTTCTTT. It translates to CASSQGQGRKAFF.